This T cell receptor (beta chain) was documented in a study of CD8 T cells in Susac syndrome. cDNA came from 0.5 to 1 ug RNA primed by random hexamers. TCRdb recomputed calls from the immunoSEQ multiplex PCR reads with MiXCR, one row per CDR3 protein. The sample consists of 140,000 to 150,000 distinct CDR3 sequences, around 95% of them appearing once. The ends lost 8 bases at V and 3 bases at J; junction bases unmatched: 7. The CDR3 spans 14 residues. Germline lookup yields CDR1 MRHNA and CDR2 SNTAGT. CD8+ and CD4+ T cells from blood underwent TCR beta sequencing. The study used treatment-naive patients who had stable or active relapsing-remitting disease as multiple sclerosis controls. This clonotype was detected once.

The gene calls are TRBV6-4 and TRBJ2-3, with 8 bases lining up with TRBD1. The sequence came from a human donor with multiple sclerosis. Input material: CD4+ T cells from PBMCs. DNA of the CDR3: TGTGCCAGCGCGACAGGGGTGGGGACAGATACGCAGTATTTT. It specifies CASATGVGTDTQYF.